This entry concerns a single T cell receptor (beta chain). Its antigen is unknown. Per-base qualities were not stored, and no clone one base away is much larger. The data belong to a study of blood T cell repertoires in COVID-19 (dated by TCRdb to the early 2020s). The study in broad terms: Samples covering the acute and convalescent phases of COVID-19 were provided by collaborators in the United States, Italy and Spain. The prospective study material was composed of cDNA or gDNA derived from T cells, B-cell-depleted T cells, or PBMCs. The samples were drawn from two sources: the first 160 participants of the ongoing ImmuneRACE study, and about 1,300 subjects contributed by 6 global collaborators. Deeply sampled blood TCRbeta repertoires from subjects exposed to, actively infected with, or recovered from COVID-19 were included in the dataset. The repertoires were made available in a free public database intended to serve as a resource for research on the immune response to SARS-CoV-2. Where available, HLA class I and class II types were obtained from metadata supplied by the sample provider rather than from assay-based typing. The sample metadata nearly always contained a de-identified subject ID, COVID-19 status, age in years and sex. Findings and caveats that apply to the study as a whole: The amount of clinical and demographic metadata varied by source and participant and was provided uncurated.

Whole blood was collected in K2EDTA tubes by collaborating institutions according to the institutions' own protocols. For TCRbeta analysis, collaborator samples were shipped as frozen whole blood, as isolated PBMCs, or as DNA extracted from either sample type. TCRbeta CDR3 regions were amplified from genomic DNA using the immunoSEQ Assay, a bias-controlled multiplex PCR. The authors' pipeline ran thus. Nucleated cell counts per sample were estimated from amplification of reference gene primers within the assay. To quantify the absolute abundance of each unique TCRbeta CDR3 rearrangement, sequence reads were collapsed and filtered. For each sample, productive Simpson clonality was calculated as the square root of Simpson's diversity index over productive rearrangements. TCRdb retrieved this table from immuneACCESS and kept in-frame rearrangements only. Not all clones are present; in checked studies, unresolved V genes account for under half, and no reason is known for the remainder. V, J and clone size were drawn from that table, and D and trimming were deduced from the DNA. A total of 65,000 to 80,000 clones appear in this sample, around 91% of them only once. About 5% of the sample goes to the ten largest clones.

This TCR was sampled from a human donor in a cohort sampled during active COVID-19. The sample comprised peripheral blood.

This receptor carries the CDR3 CASSTGGPTEAFF. The sequence in DNA is TGTGCCAGCAGCACCGGGGGGCCCACTGAAGCTTTCTTT. The chain employs TRBV6-2 or TRBV6-3 and TRBJ1-1; a weak D assignment points to TRBD1 (6 bases agree). Reading from cysteine to phenylalanine, the CDR3 counts 13 amino acids. Solely the CDR3 DNA is kept, with 39 bases framed from the first base. CDR1 and CDR2, looked up from the germline V gene, are MNHEY and SVGEGT. Between the V and J ends, shortened by 6 bases and 4 bases respectively, the junction contains 12 bases.